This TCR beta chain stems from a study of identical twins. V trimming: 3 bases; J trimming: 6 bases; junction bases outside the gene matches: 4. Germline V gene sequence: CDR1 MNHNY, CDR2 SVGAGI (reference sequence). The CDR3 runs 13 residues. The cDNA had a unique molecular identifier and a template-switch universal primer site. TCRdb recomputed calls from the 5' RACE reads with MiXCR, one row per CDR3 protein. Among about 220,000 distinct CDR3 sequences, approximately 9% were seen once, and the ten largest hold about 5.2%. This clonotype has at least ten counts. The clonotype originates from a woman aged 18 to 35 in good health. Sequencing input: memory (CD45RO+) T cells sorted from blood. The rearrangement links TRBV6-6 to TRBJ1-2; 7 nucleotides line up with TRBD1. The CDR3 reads CASSYRTGDGYTF. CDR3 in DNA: TGTGCCAGCAGTTATCGTACAGGGGATGGCTACACCTTC.